These 23 T cell receptor beta chains originate from one sample sequenced in a study of blood T cell repertoires in COVID-19. Sequencing was performed with immunoSEQ multiplex PCR; in TCRdb, only in-frame clones are kept and a portion is missing. The sample records roughly 230,000 clones, 88% being singletons. The specimen sequenced was peripheral blood. The receptors originated from a man aged 65-85 years with acute or convalescent COVID-19.

This chain uses TRBV6-5 with TRBJ1-5, with D maybe TRBD1 (6 bases). Germline V gene lookup returns CDR1 MNHEY and CDR2 SVGAGI. CDR3 size: 14 residues. Trimming removed 6 bases at V and 6 bases at J, with 15 bases between. The CDR3 DNA is TGTGCCAGCAGCACCTCAGGGGCTTTTCAGCCCCAGCATTTT. It translates to CASSTSGAFQPQHF.

This rearrangement joins TRBV27 to TRBJ2-1, with TRBD1 matching 10 bases. V dropped 7 bases and J dropped 5; count of bases not matched to a gene: 11. This CDR3 is built from 16 residues. CDR1 is MNHEY and CDR2 is SMNVEV in the germline V gene (reference sequence). The chain's CDR3 is CASTRLTGGAHNEQFF. Written as DNA, the CDR3 is TGTGCCAGCACCCGACTGACAGGGGGCGCCCACAATGAGCAGTTCTTC.

This clone was counted a single time. V usage is TRBV15 and J usage is TRBJ2-5, with 11 bases aligning to TRBD2. V was pared by 6 bases and J by 1 base, with 13 bases of the junction left unmatched. The CDR3 length is 18 residues. Germline V gene data show CDR1 as LNHNV and CDR2 as YYDKDF (reference sequence). The CDR3 DNA follows: TGTGCCACCAGAAATAGCGGGAGGGCCTGGGGGATCCAAGAGACCCAGTACTTC. As protein: CATRNSGRAWGIQETQYF. Variable domain in full (rest from reference TRBV15 and TRBJ2-5): DAMVIQNPRYQVTQFGKPVTLSCSQTLNHNVMYWYQQKSSQAPKLLFHYYDKDFNNEADTPDNFQSRRPNTSFCFLDIRSPGLGDTAMYLCATRNSGRAWGIQETQYFGPGTRLLVL.

The chain joins TRBV5-1 to TRBJ2-1; a possible D gene is TRBD1 (6 bases). CDR3 length equals 15 residues. V was shortened by 2 bases and J by 4 bases, with 13 bases between the two germline ends. Germline V gene data show CDR1 as SGHRS and CDR2 as YFSETQ. The CDR3 protein is CASSFSQGQYNEQFF. The CDR3 DNA reads TGCGCCAGCAGCTTTAGCCAGGGACAATACAATGAGCAGTTCTTC.

The chain recombines TRBV7-2 with TRBJ1-5, with 7 bases matching TRBD1. Per the germline V gene, CDR1 is SGHTA and CDR2 is FQGNSA. The J segment lost 4 bases and the V segment lost 5 bases, leaving 2 bases of the junction unmatched. This CDR3 spans 13 amino acids. The CDR3 DNA is TGTGCCAGCAGCCGGGACAGAAATCAGCCCCAGCATTTT. Its protein is CASSRDRNQPQHF.

The rearrangement joins TRBV19 to TRBJ1-2; D gene ambiguous. Germline V lookup: CDR1 LNHDA, CDR2 SQIVND (reference sequence). Between the trimmed V and J ends, which lost 3 bases and 5 bases, there was a span of 10 bases. The CDR3 sequence is 13 residues long. The DNA for the CDR3 is TGTGCCAGTAGTATCGGGGTAGAGTATGGCTACACCTTC. It encodes CASSIGVEYGYTF. The variable domain in full, with the rest retrieved from reference TRBV19 and TRBJ1-2, is DGGITQSPKYLFRKEGQNVTLSCEQNLNHDAMYWYRQDPGQGLRLIYYSQIVNDFQKGDIAEGYSVSREKKESFPLTVTSAQKNPTAFYLCASSIGVEYGYTFGSGTRLTVV.

This chain connects TRBV10-1 to TRBJ1-5; possibly TRBD1 for D (6 bases). Trimming stripped 9 bases from V and 4 bases from J, with 19 bases between. This CDR3 is built from 15 residues. The germline V gene has CDR1 WNHNN and CDR2 SYGVQD (reference sequence). CDR3 amino acids: CASAKQGQWNQPQHF. CDR3 DNA: TGCGCCAGTGCTAAGCAGGGGCAGTGGAATCAGCCCCAGCATTTT.

This chain links TRBV7-8 with TRBJ1-5; D is unresolved. The CDR3 sequence is 12 residues long. From germline, CDR1 is SGHVS and CDR2 FQNEAQ. V gave up 3 bases and J gave up 3 bases, with 3 bases separating them. The CDR3 spells CASSFNNQPQHF. The CDR3 DNA follows: TGTGCCAGCAGCTTTAACAATCAGCCCCAGCATTTT.

The chain is built from TRBV2 and TRBJ1-6, with D hard to call. This CDR3 has 13 residues. Germline V gives CDR1 SNHLY, CDR2 FYNNEI. The germline V and J ends were trimmed by 8 bases and 7 bases, with 12 bases remaining between them. CDR3: CASREAGNSPLHF. The CDR3 DNA sequence: TGTGCCAGCCGAGAGGCGGGGAATTCACCCCTCCACTTT. Full variable domain (remainder filled in from reference TRBV2 and TRBJ1-6): EPEVTQTPSHQVTQMGQEVILRCVPISNHLYFYWYRQILGQKVEFLVSFYNNEISEKSEIFDDQFSVERPDGSNFTLKIRSTKLEDSAMYFCASREAGNSPLHFGNGTRLTVT.

The gene calls are TRBV14 and TRBJ1-2, with 8 nucleotides matching TRBD1. This CDR3 is built from 14 residues. V gave up 4 bases and J gave up 4 bases; unmatched junction bases: 5. CDR1 SGHDN and CDR2 FVKESK come from the germline V gene. The CDR3 sequence is CASSPRTGSYGYTF. In nucleotides, the CDR3 is TGTGCCAGCAGCCCTCGGACAGGGAGCTATGGCTACACCTTC. The variable domain in full, completed from reference TRBV14 and TRBJ1-2, reads EAGVTQFPSHSVIEKGQTVTLRCDPISGHDNLYWYRRVMGKEIKFLLHFVKESKQDESGMPNNRFLAERTGGTYSTLKVQPAELEDSGVYFCASSPRTGSYGYTFGSGTRLTVV.

The V gene is TRBV4-1, the J gene TRBJ1-5; D ambiguous. This CDR3 has 13 residues. V lost 1 base and J 4 bases, leaving 5 bases between the germline ends. Germline V gene lookup returns CDR1 MGHRA and CDR2 YSYEKL. The CDR3 loop is CASSQAANQPQHF. For the CDR3, the DNA is TGCGCCAGCAGCCAAGCCGCGAATCAGCCCCAGCATTTT.

This chain links TRBV30 with TRBJ2-7, with a possible D match to TRBD1 (6 bases). The germline CDR1 and CDR2 sequences are GTSNPN and SVGIG (reference sequence). The CDR3 is 13 amino acids. The V end lost 3 bases, the J end lost 1 base, and 10 bases lay between the germline ends. The CDR3 nucleotides read TGTGCCTGGAGCGATACAGGGTCCTACGAGCAGTACTTC. Its translation: CAWSDTGSYEQYF.

V usage is TRBV2 and J usage is TRBJ2-3; no reliable D call. CDR3 length: 17 residues. Per germline, CDR1 SNHLY and CDR2 FYNNEI. The V end was cut by 5 bases, the J end by 0 bases, with 18 bases between. Written as DNA, the CDR3 is TGTGCCAGCAGTATGGGCAGCCTACTCACTAGCACAGATACGCAGTATTTT. It translates to CASSMGSLLTSTDTQYF.

This clone was recorded only once. The chain joins TRBV6-1 to TRBJ2-5; D may be TRBD2 (7 bases). The V and J ends lost 1 base and 7 bases respectively, with 25 bases between them. Germline V gene data show CDR1 as MNHNS and CDR2 as SASEGT. This CDR3 comprises 18 residues. As DNA, the CDR3 is TGTGCCAGCAGTGAAGGGCCCCTCATCGGGGGGCGCGGCGGGACCCAGTACTTC. Translating it yields CASSEGPLIGGRGGTQYF.

The chain joins TRBV4-2 to TRBJ1-3; no definite D call. This CDR3 has 15 residues. V gave up 0 bases and J gave up 4 bases, with 10 bases separating them. Per the germline V gene, CDR1 is LGHNA and CDR2 is YNFKEQ. In DNA, the CDR3 is TGTGCCAGCAGCCAAGATGGCACTATCGGAAACACCATATATTTT. Translation gives CASSQDGTIGNTIYF.

J is TRBJ2-1 and V is TRBV6-4; TRBD2 is a possible D gene (6 bases). The CDR3 extends over 13 amino acids. Looked up from germline, CDR1 is MRHNA and CDR2 is SNTAGT. V was pared by 1 base and J by 9 bases, with 10 bases between. The CDR3 nucleotides are TGTGCCAGCAGTGACTGGAGACTAGGTGAGCAGTTCTTC. Protein product: CASSDWRLGEQFF.

The chain uses TRBV19 and TRBJ2-7, with 10 bases matching TRBD2. This CDR3 has 14 amino acids. Germline V CDR1 and CDR2: LNHDA, SQIVND (reference sequence). J lost 2 bases, V lost 7 bases, and 5 bases had no gene match. This CDR3 reads CASTPAGGAYEQYF. The CDR3 DNA reads as TGTGCCAGTACCCCAGCGGGAGGGGCCTACGAGCAGTACTTC.

The rearrangement links TRBV27 to TRBJ2-7, with 7 bases fitting TRBD1. The V segment lost 4 bases and the J segment 7 bases; nucleotides outside the gene matches: 7. The CDR3 sequence is 13 residues long. Looked up from germline, CDR1 is MNHEY and CDR2 is SMNVEV (reference sequence). The CDR3 spells CASSSLTGSEQYF. The CDR3 DNA follows: TGTGCCAGCAGTTCTTTGACAGGGTCGGAGCAGTACTTC.

This clone was seen a single time. This sequence joins TRBV5-8 and TRBJ1-2; 12 nucleotides match TRBD1. This CDR3 region has 15 residues. V shed 2 bases, J shed 8 bases, and the junction held 7 bases outside the gene matches. Germline V gene data show CDR1 as SGHTS and CDR2 as YDEGEE. This CDR3 reads CASSFPGQGARGYTF. The CDR3 nucleotides are TGTGCCAGCAGCTTCCCGGGACAGGGGGCTCGAGGCTACACCTTC.

The chain employs TRBV11-2 and TRBJ2-3; 7 bases match TRBD1. The CDR3 has 15 amino acids. Germline CDR1 and CDR2: SGHAT and FQNNGV. The V gene end was trimmed by 9 bases and the J gene end by 0 bases; junction bases not matched to a gene: 9. The CDR3 is CASTKGAPSTDTQYF. Here the CDR3 DNA reads TGTGCCAGTACAAAGGGGGCGCCTAGCACAGATACGCAGTATTTT.

J is TRBJ2-7 and V is TRBV15, with 8 bases identical to TRBD1. Trimming cost V 5 bases and J 3 bases; bases outside gene matches: 6. The CDR3 extends over 14 amino acids. Germline V gives CDR1 LNHNV, CDR2 YYDKDF (reference sequence). CDR3 sequence: CATSGDRRGYEQYF. CDR3 nucleotides: TGTGCCACCAGCGGGGACAGGAGGGGCTACGAGCAGTACTTC.

The chain combines TRBV7-2 with TRBJ2-1; 11 bases agree with TRBD1. The germline V gene has CDR1 SGHTA and CDR2 FQGNSA. After removal of 6 bases from V and 3 bases from J, the junction contained 4 bases not matched to a gene. The CDR3 runs 15 residues. The CDR3 nucleotides read TGTGCCAGCAGTACCGGGACAGGGGGCTACAATGAGCAGTTCTTC. Amino acids: CASSTGTGGYNEQFF.

The chain uses TRBV19 and TRBJ2-1, with 8 nucleotides matching TRBD1. With 6 bases clipped from V and 4 bases from J, the junction kept 5 bases outside the gene matches. Germline V lookup: CDR1 LNHDA, CDR2 SQIVND (reference sequence). The CDR3 has 14 residues. The CDR3 nucleotides are TGTGCCAGTAGGGCGCGGACAGGGTACAATGAGCAGTTCTTC. It codes for CASRARTGYNEQFF.